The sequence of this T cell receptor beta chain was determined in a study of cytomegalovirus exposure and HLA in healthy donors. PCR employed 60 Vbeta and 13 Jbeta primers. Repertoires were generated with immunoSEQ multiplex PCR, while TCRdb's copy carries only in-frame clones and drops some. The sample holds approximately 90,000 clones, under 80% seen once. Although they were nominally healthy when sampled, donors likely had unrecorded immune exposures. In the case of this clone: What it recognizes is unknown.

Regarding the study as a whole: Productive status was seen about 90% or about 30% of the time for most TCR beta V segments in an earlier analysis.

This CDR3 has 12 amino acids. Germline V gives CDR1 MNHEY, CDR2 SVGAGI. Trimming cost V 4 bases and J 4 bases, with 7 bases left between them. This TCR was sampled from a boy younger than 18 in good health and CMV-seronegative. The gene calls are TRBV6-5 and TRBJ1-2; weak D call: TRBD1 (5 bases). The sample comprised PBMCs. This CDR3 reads CASSSDSYGYTF. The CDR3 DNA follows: TGTGCCAGCAGTTCCGACAGCTATGGCTACACCTTC.